This entry is about one T cell receptor beta chain. Antigen unknown. The data derive from a study of response to subunit inactivated influenza vaccine. Study-level results: The authors suggested that every seasonal influenza vaccination recruits few new T cells.

MiXCR was run by TCRdb on the RT-PCR reads, yielding one entry per CDR3 protein. The sample lists 560,000 or so distinct CDR3 sequences; 6.5% to 8% were seen once. Unmatched junction bases numbered 8, after V lost 1 base and J lost 4 bases. CDR3 size: 16 residues. Germline assignment: CDR1 SGHRS and CDR2 YFSETQ. V usage is TRBV5-1 and J usage is TRBJ2-1; 7 bases fit TRBD1. The specimen was PBMCs from blood, collected about 23 months after vaccination. This clonotype was obtained from a man aged 50 to 69 who received an inactivated influenza vaccine. This CDR3 is CASSLWDRTIYNEQFF. DNA of the CDR3: TGCGCCAGCAGCTTGTGGGACAGAACTATTTACAATGAGCAGTTCTTC. Full variable domain (outside the CDR3, taken from reference TRBV5-1 and TRBJ2-1): KAGVTQTPRYLIKTRGQQVTLSCSPISGHRSVSWYQQTPGQGLQFLFEYFSETQRNKGNFPGRFSGRQFSNSRSEMNVSTLELGDSALYLCASSLWDRTIYNEQFFGPGTRLTVL.